Presented here are 20 T cell receptor beta chains from one specimen sequenced in a study of T cells after yellow fever vaccination. Each CDR3 protein is one row after TCRdb ran MiXCR on the 5' RACE reads. The sample shows hundreds of thousands of distinct CDR3 sequences, more than 3% of them seen only once. This specimen was PBMCs, taken on the day of the yellow fever booster vaccination. These receptor sequences come from a man between 18 and 29 years old who received the YFV17D yellow fever vaccine.

This clonotype was recorded a few times. The chain is built from TRBV18 and TRBJ1-4, with D possibly TRBD1 on 5 matching bases. V lost 3 bases and J 1 base, leaving 9 bases between the germline ends. From germline, CDR1 is KGHSH and CDR2 LQKENI. The CDR3 sequence is 15 residues long. The CDR3 sequence is CASSPGRETNEKLFF. CDR3 DNA: TGTGCCAGCTCACCCGGCAGGGAAACTAATGAAAAACTGTTTTTT.

The genes are TRBV10-1 and TRBJ2-7; TRBD1 is a possible D gene (5 bases). CDR1 and CDR2 (germline): WNHNN, SYGVQD (reference sequence). Trimming shortened V by 2 bases and J by 4 bases, and 9 bases separated the two germline ends. The CDR3 is 13 amino acids. CDR3 amino acids: CASSEESGYEQYF. The CDR3 DNA is TGCGCCAGCAGTGAGGAATCAGGGTACGAGCAGTACTTC.

This clonotype appeared many times. The genes are TRBV6-5 and TRBJ2-1; unclear D gene. The V end was cut by 7 bases, the J end by 5 bases, with 12 bases between. This CDR3 contains 13 residues. From germline, CDR1 is MNHEY and CDR2 SVGAGI. CDR3 protein: CASTYSGNNEQFF. The CDR3 DNA reads as TGTGCCAGCACCTATTCCGGTAACAATGAGCAGTTCTTC.

Points on this clonotype: A read error is possible here, since a much larger clone lies one base away. Since no conserved phenylalanine or tryptophan closes the CDR3, a read error is the likely cause. The J gene is TRBJ2-1, the V gene TRBV11-2; the D gene is possibly TRBD1 (5 bases). This CDR3 has 16 amino acids. CDR1 and CDR2 from the germline V gene are SGHAT and FQNNGV. The CDR3 region is CASSLDGRVTYNEQFL. Here the CDR3 DNA reads TGTGCCAGCAGCCTAGACGGCAGGGTTACCTACAATGAGCAGTTCTTA.

The V gene is TRBV5-1, the J gene TRBJ2-1; 8 bases agree with TRBD1. CDR3 size: 16 residues. From germline, CDR1 is SGHRS and CDR2 YFSETQ. The V gene end was trimmed by 4 bases and the J gene end by 0 bases; junction bases not matched to a gene: 6. CDR3 coding DNA: TGCGCCAGCAGCCGGGCCGGGACAGGCTCCTACAATGAGCAGTTCTTC. The encoded protein is CASSRAGTGSYNEQFF.

This clonotype was recorded many times. The rearrangement joins TRBV10-3 to TRBJ2-5; 9 nucleotides line up with TRBD2. The CDR3 spans 16 residues. J was trimmed by 4 bases and V by 0 bases; bases with no gene match: 6. The germline V gene has CDR1 ENHRY and CDR2 SYGVKD. CDR3 residues: CAISESGLAVAETQYF. As DNA, the CDR3 is TGTGCCATCAGTGAGTCGGGACTAGCAGTTGCAGAGACCCAGTACTTC.

This clonotype was found many times. The chain uses TRBV28 and TRBJ2-6; weak D call: TRBD1 (6 bases). This CDR3 contains 16 residues. V lost 4 bases, J lost 2 bases, and 12 bases lay in between. CDR1 and CDR2 from the germline V gene are MDHEN and SYDVKM. The CDR3 reads CASSSQGKAGANVLTF. The CDR3, as DNA: TGTGCCAGCAGTTCCCAGGGGAAAGCTGGGGCCAACGTCCTGACTTTC.

This clonotype was counted many times. The V and J genes are TRBV6-5 and TRBJ2-3; D is uncertain. The V and J ends lost 2 bases and 13 bases respectively, with 22 bases between them. CDR1 MNHEY and CDR2 SVGAGI come from the germline V gene. The CDR3 has 15 amino acids. CDR3 bases: TGTGCCAGCAGTTACATCAGAGACCCCCGTATCCTAGAGTATTTT. It encodes CASSYIRDPRILEYF.

Ten or more counts support this clonotype. The chain carries TRBV12-3 or TRBV12-4 and TRBJ1-4, with a possible D match to TRBD1 (5 bases). With 1 base removed from V and 13 bases from J, the gap between germline ends came to 7 bases. The CDR3 has 11 residues. The CDR3 loop reads CASSLEGRLFF. In DNA, the CDR3 is TGTGCCAGCAGTTTAGAGGGGAGACTGTTTTTT.

The chain uses TRBV11-2 and TRBJ2-7; TRBD1 matches at 7 bases. Germline V lookup: CDR1 SGHAT, CDR2 FQNNGV. V gave up 0 bases and J gave up 4 bases; unmatched junction bases: 3. CDR3 length: 14 amino acids. Written as DNA, the CDR3 is TGTGCCAGCAGCTTAGAAGGGACAGCTTACGAGCAGTACGTC. Its translation: CASSLEGTAYEQYV.

This chain links TRBV7-8 with TRBJ2-5; TRBD2 matches 12 bases. There are 17 residues in the CDR3. Germline V gives CDR1 SGHVS, CDR2 FQNEAQ. Trimming at V came to 5 bases and at J to 3 bases, leaving 10 bases not matched to a gene. DNA of the CDR3: TGTGCCAGCAGCGATCCCCTATCTAGCGGGGGGGAAGAGACCCAGTACTTC. Translation gives CASSDPLSSGGEETQYF.

This clonotype was detected many times. V usage is TRBV7-3 and J usage is TRBJ1-1; D not resolved. Deletions cut 5 bases from V and 2 bases from J, with 24 bases between. Germline CDR1 SGHTA, CDR2 FQGTGA. The CDR3 runs to 18 residues. CDR3 nucleotides: TGTGCCAGCAGCCCGACGCCCCCGACCTGGGCCATCAACACTGAAGCTTTCTTT. As protein: CASSPTPPTWAINTEAFF.

This clonotype has a count of ten or more. V gene TRBV20-1 combines with J gene TRBJ2-2; 12 nucleotides match TRBD2. The CDR3 has 15 amino acids. CDR1 DFQATT and CDR2 SNEGSKA come from the germline V gene (reference sequence). V lost 4 bases and J lost 9; bases outside the gene matches: 9. CDR3 sequence (DNA): TGCAGTGCTACTCTAGCGGGGGGGGTCGGCCGGGAGCTGTTTTTT. Encoded protein: CSATLAGGVGRELFF.

There are many counts of this clonotype. The rearrangement uses TRBV5-5 and TRBJ1-6; no firm D call. Per the germline V gene, CDR1 is SGHKS and CDR2 is YYEKEE (reference sequence). The V gene lost 1 base and the J gene lost 5 bases, with 4 bases spanning the gap. This CDR3 spans 13 amino acids. CDR3 sequence (DNA): TGTGCCAGCAGCTTGATGGATAATTCACCCCTCCACTTT. Translation gives CASSLMDNSPLHF. Variable domain in full (rest from reference TRBV5-5 and TRBJ1-6): DAGVTQSPTHLIKTRGQQVTLRCSPISGHKSVSWYQQVLGQGPQFIFQYYEKEERGRGNFPDRFSARQFPNYSSELNVNALLLGDSALYLCASSLMDNSPLHFGNGTRLTVT.

The chain is built from TRBV20-1 and TRBJ1-3; TRBD1 matches 12 bases. The CDR3 is 19 residues long. Looked up from germline, CDR1 is DFQATT and CDR2 is SNEGSKA (reference sequence). The ends lost 5 bases at V and 0 bases at J; junction bases unmatched: 14. This CDR3 is CSARSRGQGARLSGNTIYF. DNA of the CDR3: TGCAGTGCTCGATCTCGGGGACAGGGGGCTCGACTCTCTGGAAACACCATATATTTT.

This clonotype has at least ten counts. J is TRBJ1-6 and V is TRBV7-2, with no clear D. CDR1 and CDR2 from the germline V gene are SGHTA and FQGNSA. The V and J ends lost 3 bases and 7 bases respectively, with 4 bases between them. CDR3 length: 12 amino acids. The CDR3 nucleotides are TGTGCCAGCAGCTTCGCGAATTCACCCCTCCACTTT. Its translation is CASSFANSPLHF.

This chain connects TRBV18 to TRBJ2-7; 9 bases are shared with TRBD1. After removal of 5 bases from V and 2 bases from J, the junction contained 1 base not matched to a gene. The CDR3 covers 13 residues. Germline loops: CDR1 KGHSH, CDR2 LQKENI. The DNA of the CDR3 is TGTGCCAGCTCAGGGACAGGGCCCTACGAGCAGTACGTC. Translation gives CASSGTGPYEQYV.

This clonotype was observed many times. The gene calls are TRBV7-2 and TRBJ2-5; 7 nucleotides agree with TRBD2. Germline CDR1 SGHTA, CDR2 FQGNSA. The junction had 5 bases not matched to a gene; V was cut back by 5 bases and J by 2 bases. CDR3 size: 14 residues. CDR3 residues: CASSTGGGQETQYF. The CDR3, as DNA: TGTGCCAGCAGCACCGGGGGAGGGCAAGAGACCCAGTACTTC.

In this sample, this clonotype turned up many times. The DNA of the CDR3 is TGTGCCAGCAGTGGGGGCACCCTCGGCGGGCAGTACTTC. Its protein product is CASSGGTLGGQYF. The J gene is TRBJ2-7, the V gene TRBV2, with D possibly matching TRBD1 (5 bases). CDR3 size: 13 residues. The V gene lost 4 bases and the J gene lost 9 bases, with 16 bases spanning the gap. Germline values: CDR1 SNHLY, CDR2 FYNNEI.

A few counts support this clonotype. The V gene is TRBV10-3, the J gene TRBJ2-1; D gene ambiguous. The CDR3 is 14 amino acids. CDR1 and CDR2 from the germline V gene are ENHRY and SYGVKD. Trimming took off 2 bases at V and 0 bases at J, with 5 bases between the two ends. The CDR3 coding sequence is TGTGCCATCAGTGAGGCGAGCTCCTACAATGAGCAGTTCTTC. Translated: CAISEASSYNEQFF.